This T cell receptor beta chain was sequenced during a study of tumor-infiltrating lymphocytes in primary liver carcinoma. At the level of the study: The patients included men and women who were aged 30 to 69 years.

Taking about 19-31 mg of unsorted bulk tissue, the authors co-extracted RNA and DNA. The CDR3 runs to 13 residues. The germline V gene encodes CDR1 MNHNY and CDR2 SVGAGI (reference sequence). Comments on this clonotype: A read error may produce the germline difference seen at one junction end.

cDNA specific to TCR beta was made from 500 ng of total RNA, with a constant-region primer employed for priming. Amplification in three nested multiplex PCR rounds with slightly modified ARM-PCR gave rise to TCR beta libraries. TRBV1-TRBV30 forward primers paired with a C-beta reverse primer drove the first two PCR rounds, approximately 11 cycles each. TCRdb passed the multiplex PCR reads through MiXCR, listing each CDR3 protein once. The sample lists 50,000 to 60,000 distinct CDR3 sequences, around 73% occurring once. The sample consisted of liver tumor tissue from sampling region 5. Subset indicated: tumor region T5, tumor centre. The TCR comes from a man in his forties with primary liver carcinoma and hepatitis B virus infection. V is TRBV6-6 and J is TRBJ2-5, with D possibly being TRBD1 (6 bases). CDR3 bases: TGTGCCAACAGCCCGAACAGGGTTGGGACCCGGTACTTC. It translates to CANSPNRVGTRYF.